Following are 22 T cell receptor beta chains from one sample sequenced in a study of cytomegalovirus exposure and HLA in healthy donors. Primers for the PCR totalled 60 Vbeta and 13 Jbeta. The table came from immunoSEQ multiplex PCR; TCRdb's copy has only in-frame clones and leaves some out. The table shows around 150,000 clones, with 76% occurring only once. Sequenced: PBMCs. The receptors derive from a male donor in good health and CMV-seronegative.

J is TRBJ2-1 and V is TRBV7-3; 8 nucleotides align to TRBD2. CDR3 length equals 15 residues. Trimming removed 5 bases from V and 2 bases from J; junction bases left unmatched: 5. Germline lookup yields CDR1 SGHTA and CDR2 FQGTGA. DNA for the CDR3: TGTGCCAGCAGCCTATTAGCGGGACCCTACAATGAGCAGTTCTTC. This sequence encodes CASSLLAGPYNEQFF.

This clone has only a few counts. This chain links TRBV20-1 with TRBJ1-2; D may be TRBD1 (6 bases). This CDR3 is built from 9 residues. Germline lookup yields CDR1 DFQATT and CDR2 SNEGSKA (reference sequence). This CDR3 reads CREDSQGTF. The CDR3, as DNA: TGCAGAGAGGACAGTCAAGGAACCTTC.

This clone turned up a few times. The chain joins TRBV5-1 to TRBJ2-1, with D unresolved. Trimming left V 2 bases short and J 4 bases short, with 10 bases between. CDR1 and CDR2 from the germline V gene are SGHRS and YFSETQ. The CDR3 is made up of 14 amino acids. Here the CDR3 reads CASSFDDGYNEQFF. The CDR3 nucleotides are TGCGCCAGCAGCTTCGACGACGGGTACAATGAGCAGTTCTTC.

The rearrangement uses TRBV7-9 and TRBJ2-1; D is uncertain. V dropped 2 bases and J dropped 8 bases, with 7 bases sitting between them. The germline gives CDR1 SEHNR, CDR2 FQNEAQ (reference sequence). This CDR3 has 12 amino acids. The CDR3: CASSLYRDEQFF. Here the CDR3 DNA reads TGTGCCAGCAGCTTATACCGGGATGAGCAGTTCTTC.

The V gene is TRBV6-1, the J gene TRBJ2-7; TRBD2 matches 8 bases. Trimming at V came to 3 bases and at J to 3 bases, leaving 4 bases not matched to a gene. Germline V gene lookup returns CDR1 MNHNS and CDR2 SASEGT. This CDR3 comprises 14 residues. The DNA of the CDR3 is TGTGCCAGCAGTGATGGAGCGGGAGTCTACGAGCAGTACTTC. Its protein product is CASSDGAGVYEQYF.

The chain uses TRBV9 and TRBJ1-4; possibly TRBD1 for D (6 bases). This CDR3 is 13 amino acids long. The germline CDR1 and CDR2 sequences are SGDLS and YYNGEE. Between the trimmed V and J ends, which lost 4 bases and 13 bases, there was a span of 17 bases. The CDR3 region has the DNA TGTGCCAGCAGCCCTAACGACAGGTTCACACTGTTTTTT. Protein product: CASSPNDRFTLFF.

The chain employs TRBV6-1 and TRBJ2-2; 7 nucleotides line up with TRBD1. V shed 10 bases and J 1 base; nucleotides not matched to a gene: 3. Germline values: CDR1 MNHNS, CDR2 SASEGT. The CDR3 loop spans 13 amino acids. Here the CDR3 reads CATRTGNTGELFF. The CDR3 nucleotides read TGTGCCACTCGGACAGGGAACACCGGGGAGCTGTTTTTT.

CDR3 sequence reads: CASSPGTGTNSPLHF. The DNA for the CDR3 is TGTGCCAGCAGTCCCGGGACAGGAACTAATTCACCCCTCCACTTT. The V gene is TRBV28, the J gene TRBJ1-6; 8 bases are a match to TRBD1. This CDR3 is 15 amino acids long. Trimming removed 5 bases from V and 6 bases from J; junction bases left unmatched: 6. Germline CDR1 is MDHEN and CDR2 is SYDVKM.

The chain recombines TRBV7-9 with TRBJ1-2; maybe TRBD1 (6 bases). Germline CDR1 SEHNR, CDR2 FQNEAQ (reference sequence). The CDR3 runs to 15 residues. Trimming shortened V by 2 bases and J by 8 bases, and 18 bases separated the two germline ends. The CDR3 DNA sequence: TGTGCCAGCAGCTTATACAGGGATAGGGTCCGCGGCTACACCTTC. As protein: CASSLYRDRVRGYTF.

The chain is built from TRBV5-1 and TRBJ2-7, with 7 bases fitting TRBD1. The germline gives CDR1 SGHRS, CDR2 YFSETQ. Unmatched junction bases numbered 9, after V lost 6 bases and J lost 0 bases. The CDR3 consists of 15 residues. The CDR3 region has the DNA TGCGCCAGCAACATCGGGACAGCAAGCTCCTACGAGCAGTACTTC. Translated: CASNIGTASSYEQYF.

V and J are TRBV5-1 and TRBJ1-3; D gene unclear. The CDR3 runs 15 residues. Germline V gene lookup returns CDR1 SGHRS and CDR2 YFSETQ. Trimming left V 0 bases short and J 0 bases short, with 7 bases between. CDR3 sequence (DNA): TGCGCCAGCAGCTTGGGGAGCAGCTCTGGAAACACCATATATTTT. It is translated as CASSLGSSSGNTIYF.

This clone turned up a few times. The V call is TRBV15, the J call TRBJ2-1; possible D gene TRBD2, 6 bases. In germline, CDR1 is LNHNV, CDR2 YYDKDF (reference sequence). V lost 0 bases and J 0 bases, leaving 9 bases between the germline ends. The CDR3 has 16 amino acids. The CDR3 DNA follows: TGTGCCACCAGCAGAGATTTGACTAGCTCCTACAATGAGCAGTTCTTC. Amino acid sequence: CATSRDLTSSYNEQFF.

The gene calls are TRBV7-8 and TRBJ2-4; TRBD1 aligns across 9 bases. This CDR3 is built from 19 residues. The germline CDR1 and CDR2 sequences are SGHVS and FQNEAQ. Trimming removed 3 bases from V and 3 bases from J; junction bases left unmatched: 15. CDR3 sequence reads: CASSLARPGQGLVKNIQYF. CDR3 sequence (DNA): TGTGCCAGCAGCTTGGCCCGGCCGGGACAGGGATTAGTCAAAAACATTCAGTACTTC. The full variable domain, completed using reference TRBV7-8 and TRBJ2-4, is GAGVSQSPRYKVAKRGQDVALRCDPISGHVSLFWYQQALGQGPEFLTYFQNEAQLDKSGLPSDRFFAERPEGSVSTLKIQRTQQEDSAVYLCASSLARPGQGLVKNIQYFGAGTRLSVL.

The V call is TRBV27, the J call TRBJ2-5, with 9 bases that match TRBD1. This CDR3 has 13 amino acids. The junction had 6 bases not matched to a gene; V was cut back by 8 bases and J by 5 bases. Germline assignment: CDR1 MNHEY and CDR2 SMNVEV (reference sequence). The CDR3 loop reads CASRDRVLETQYF. The CDR3, as DNA: TGTGCCAGCCGGGACAGGGTATTGGAGACCCAGTACTTC.

This chain joins TRBV27 and TRBJ2-3; 14 bases line up with TRBD2. The CDR3 extends over 19 amino acids. With V trimmed by 3 bases and J by 3 bases, 11 bases remained unmatched. Germline CDR1 reads MNHEY; CDR2 reads SMNVEV (reference sequence). DNA for the CDR3: TGTGCCAGCAGTTTCAAACCCCCGACTAGCGGGAGGGGGACAGATACGCAGTATTTT. It translates to CASSFKPPTSGRGTDTQYF.

Only a few counts were recorded for this clone. CDR3 loop: CASKVGRGVTDTQYF. The CDR3, as DNA: TGTGCCAGCAAGGTGGGGCGGGGGGTCACAGATACGCAGTATTTT. The chain joins TRBV6-5 to TRBJ2-3; 8 bases line up with TRBD2. Germline V CDR1 and CDR2: MNHEY, SVGAGI. The CDR3 runs to 15 residues. With 7 bases clipped from V and 2 bases from J, the junction kept 8 bases outside the gene matches.

The rearrangement links TRBV4-1 to TRBJ2-7; 9 bases are a match to TRBD2. With V trimmed by 4 bases and J by 4 bases, 11 bases remained unmatched. The CDR3 has 16 residues. The germline V gene encodes CDR1 MGHRA and CDR2 YSYEKL. This CDR3 reads CASSPYAGTSRYEQYF. The DNA for the CDR3 is TGCGCCAGCAGCCCTTACGCCGGGACTAGCAGATACGAGCAGTACTTC.

The chain uses TRBV28 and TRBJ2-3, with 8 positions matching TRBD1. Germline loops: CDR1 MDHEN, CDR2 SYDVKM. This CDR3 is built from 16 residues. J lost 4 bases, V lost 6 bases, and 12 bases had no gene match. The CDR3 region is CASSRTGLSAADTQYF. The CDR3 bases are TGTGCCAGCAGCCGGACAGGGCTTAGCGCCGCAGATACGCAGTATTTT.

The chain joins TRBV29-1 to TRBJ1-1, with unresolved D. Trimming removed 4 bases at V and 3 bases at J, with 9 bases between. In germline, CDR1 is SQVTM, CDR2 ANQGSEA. The CDR3 runs to 12 residues. Written as DNA, the CDR3 is TGCAGCGTTGCGGGAGGACACACTGAAGCTTTCTTT. It specifies CSVAGGHTEAFF.

This clone showed up just a few times. This chain joins TRBV7-2 and TRBJ2-5; 9 bases agree with TRBD2. In germline, CDR1 is SGHTA, CDR2 FQGNSA. The CDR3 is 18 amino acids. V trimming: 5 bases; J trimming: 5 bases; junction bases outside the gene matches: 18. CDR3 coding DNA: TGTGCCAGCAGCCCCCGAGGGACTAGCTCCCATTTGGGGGAGACCCAGTACTTC. This encodes CASSPRGTSSHLGETQYF. Full variable domain (missing parts from reference TRBV7-2 and TRBJ2-5): GAGVSQSPSNKVTEKGKDVELRCDPISGHTALYWYRQSLGQGLEFLIYFQGNSAPDKSGLPSDRFSAERTGGSVSTLTIQRTQQEDSAVYLCASSPRGTSSHLGETQYFGPGTRLLVL.

For this clone: Within the sample, other DNA sequences also encode this same CDR3. The V call is TRBV7-3, the J call TRBJ2-1; perhaps TRBD1 as D (5 bases). Trimming removed 2 bases from V and 4 bases from J, with 6 bases in between. The CDR3 consists of 13 residues. Per the germline V gene, CDR1 is SGHTA and CDR2 is FQGTGA. Here the CDR3 DNA reads TGTGCCAGCAGCTTAGACAGATACAATGAGCAGTTCTTC. Translating gives CASSLDRYNEQFF.

In regard to this clone: At one end, the junction sequence differs from germline, possibly due to a read error. The V call is TRBV13, the J call TRBJ2-7; 7 bases are shared with TRBD1. The CDR3 spans 16 residues. CDR1 is PRHDT and CDR2 is FYEKMQ in the germline V gene (reference sequence). For the CDR3, the DNA is TGTGCCGGCAGCCCGCCTTTTAGGGGGCTGGGCTACGAGCAGTACTTC. Residues: CAGSPPFRGLGYEQYF. The variable domain in full, with the rest retrieved from reference TRBV13 and TRBJ2-7, is AAGVIQSPRHLIKEKRETATLKCYPIPRHDTVYWYQQGPGQDPQFLISFYEKMQSDKGSIPDRFSAQQFSDYHSELNMSSLELGDSALYFCAGSPPFRGLGYEQYFGPGTRLTVT.